This TCR beta chain comes out of a study of response to subunit inactivated influenza vaccine. A single count supports this clonotype. Its specificity is unknown. TCRdb processed the RT-PCR reads anew with MiXCR; each CDR3 protein has one entry. This sample yields about 800,000 distinct CDR3 sequences, of which 20% to 25% are seen a single time; about 10% belongs to the top ten. The CDR3 extends over 11 amino acids. Study-level points and caveats: New T cells are recruited in small numbers by each seasonal influenza vaccination, according to the authors' suggestion.

The chain carries TRBV21-1 and TRBJ2-1. TRBV21-1 is designated a pseudogene. The receptor comes from a man between 50 and 59 years old who received an inactivated influenza vaccine. This specimen was PBMCs from blood, taken 5 days after vaccination. CDR3 nucleotides: TGTGCCAGCAGCAAAGGTAATGAGCAGTTCTTC. Protein sequence: CASSKGNEQFF.